The subject of this entry is one T cell receptor (beta chain). The target of this receptor is not known. No much larger clone is present one base from it, and per-base qualities are unavailable. This sample was included in a study of shared clonotypes between healthy human individuals (dated by TCRdb to the early 2020s). Regarding the research as a whole: Three men and a couple of women, aged 18 to 49 years, made up the cohort. Per donor, three plates each were used for CD4 naive and CD4 memory, two for CD8 naive, and one for CD8 memory. Different laboratories and diverse techniques were used to prepare libraries and sequence TCR repertoires, to increase sequencing depth and limit assay-specific biases. Between about 0.9 and 10 billion PBMCs per donor were obtained by leukapheresis. The study deeply sequenced blood TCR repertoires of about 5 healthy adults to estimate repertoire size and the extent of clonotype sharing between individuals.

Using the deep immunoSEQ assay, TCR CDR3 regions were amplified from genomic DNA by multiplex PCR. Genomic DNA extracted from each cell subset was distributed evenly over all wells of several immunoSEQ 96-well plates, and each plate served as one replicate. Each replicate PCR for sorted subsets received 150 to 250 ng genomic DNA, equal to about 30,000 T cell genomes. The purified libraries were quantified using a Qubit 3.0 fluorometer, sized with a Bioanalyzer 2100, and then quantified again using the KAPA Library Quantification kit. Every immunoSEQ 96-well plate was sequenced on a separate single-read 150-cycle Illumina NextSeq 550 flow cell. The authors' analysis ran thus. Because the immunoSEQ output included only junctional sequences and no quality scores, the filtering could not be the same as the filtering used for full-length reads. To assign V/J genes and CDR3, sequences were annotated against IMGT germline references using PyIR, a Python wrapper for IgBLAST v1.9. Reads were filtered out if the reads had weak V/J assignments (E-value above 1e-6), no CDR3, stop codons, out-of-frame junctions, or ambiguous translated residues. V3J clonotypes were defined as sequences sharing the same inferred V gene, J gene, and CDR3 amino acid sequence. The percentage overlap between two repertoires was calculated by dividing the number of shared unique clonotypes by the size of the smaller repertoire. Richness of each repertoire was evaluated using RTK rarefaction, the Chao1 estimator, and Recon v2.1 estimates of unobserved clonotypes. For all TCRbeta clonotypes obtained by the gDNA method from four donors, generation probabilities were computed with OLGA. Drawn from immuneACCESS, this table holds only the in-frame rearrangements with V and J called that TCRdb kept. Clones are partly lost; checked studies trace under half to an unresolved V gene and leave the rest unexplained. V and J calls and clone size are as listed in that table; D and trimming were resolved from the DNA. The sample yields over a million clones; 75% to 80% were counted once. Clones ranked in the top ten supply 0.5% to 0.6% of the sample.

The donors were healthy, HIV-negative adults who had no recently reported acute infections or vaccinations. All donors were Caucasian adults living in Nashville, Tennessee, USA. CD4+ T cells were enriched through magnetic negative selection, after which naive cells were positively selected on CD45RA and the remaining negative fraction served as the memory subset. After blood collection by leukapheresis, PBMCs were isolated using Ficoll-Histopaque density gradient centrifugation and then cryopreserved in the vapor phase of liquid nitrogen. Purity and quantity of every magnetically sorted T cell population were checked by analytical flow cytometry. Each sorted fraction had its genomic DNA isolated and then quantified by UV absorbance on a Nanodrop 2000c. Summary of the overall study and its limitations: Sharing across a few donors was observed for around 4.8% of naive CD4, over 3% of naive CD8, over 2% of memory CD4, and about 0.4% of memory CD8 clonotypes. Sampling was restricted to blood, and TCR repertoires in tissue are likely to differ from TCR repertoires in blood. Compared with non-shared clonotypes, the clonotypes found in all four sorted-subset donors had higher generation probabilities. The genetic and exposure-history diversity represented was limited by the small number of donors. Incomplete sequencing was indicated by rarefaction of sorted-subset datasets, despite the large sequencing depth. Based on pairwise subsampling, the degree of clonotype sharing among donors was expected to be affected by sequencing depth. Estimated clonotype richness was generally larger for naive than for memory subsets.

From cysteine to phenylalanine, the CDR3 is 16 amino acids long. Only CDR3 DNA remains: 48 bases, in frame from the first base. V has 4 bases trimmed and J has 4 bases trimmed; junction bases matching no gene number 7. As encoded in the germline V gene, CDR1 is SGHRS while CDR2 is YFSETQ. This chain is built from TRBV5-1 and TRBJ2-3, with 12 bases aligning to TRBD2. The origin of this receptor is a man aged 18 to 35 in good health. Some clones in this sample may be carry-over from other donors' samples. Specimen: memory CD4+ T cells from PBMCs. The sample's cell subset or site label is to be understood as: CD45RA-negative fraction. At the DNA level, the sequence is TGCGCCAGCAGCCCCGGACTAGCGGGAACGGCAGATACGCAGTATTTT. Translated, it reads CASSPGLAGTADTQYF.